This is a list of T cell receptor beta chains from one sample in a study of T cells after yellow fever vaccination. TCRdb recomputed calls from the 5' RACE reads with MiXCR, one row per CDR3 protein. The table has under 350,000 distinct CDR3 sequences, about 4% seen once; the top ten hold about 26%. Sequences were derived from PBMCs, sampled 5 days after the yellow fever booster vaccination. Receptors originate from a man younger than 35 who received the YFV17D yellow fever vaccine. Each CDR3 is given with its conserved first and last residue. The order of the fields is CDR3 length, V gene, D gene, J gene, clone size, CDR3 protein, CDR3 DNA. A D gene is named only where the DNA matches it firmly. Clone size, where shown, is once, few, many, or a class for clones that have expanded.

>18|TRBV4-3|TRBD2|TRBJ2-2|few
CASSQDLSRGGYTGELFF
TGCGCCAGCAGCCAAGATCTGTCGCGGGGGGGGTACACCGGGGAGCTGTTTTTT
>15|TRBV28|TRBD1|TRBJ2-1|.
CASNGRDRDYNEQFF
TGTGCCAGCAATGGGAGGGACAGGGATTACAATGAGCAGTTCTTC
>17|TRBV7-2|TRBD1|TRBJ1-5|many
CASSLVPGTGSGQPQHF
TGTGCCAGCAGCTTAGTTCCAGGGACAGGTAGCGGTCAGCCCCAGCATTTT
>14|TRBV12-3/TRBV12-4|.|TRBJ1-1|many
CASSLQGMNTEAFF
TGTGCCAGCAGTTTGCAGGGGATGAACACTGAAGCTTTCTTT
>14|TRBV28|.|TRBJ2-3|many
CASSPRPSTDTQYF
TGTGCCAGCAGTCCCCGCCCCAGCACAGATACGCAGTATTTT
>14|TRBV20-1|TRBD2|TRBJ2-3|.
CRPGEGMSTDTQYF
TGCAGGCCCGGGGAGGGGATGAGCACAGATACGCAGTATTTT
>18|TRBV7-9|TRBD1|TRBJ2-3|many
CASSRIPWVQGERDTQYF
TGTGCCAGCAGCCGGATCCCTTGGGTACAGGGGGAAAGAGATACGCAGTATTTT
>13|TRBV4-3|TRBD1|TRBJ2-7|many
CASSPNWDSLQYF
TGCGCCAGCAGCCCGAACTGGGACAGCCTGCAGTACTTC
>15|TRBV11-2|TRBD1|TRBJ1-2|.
CASSIGGVANYGYTF
TGTGCCAGCAGCATAGGGGGCGTAGCGAACTATGGCTACACCTTC
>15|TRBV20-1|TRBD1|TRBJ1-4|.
CSARGQLTTNEKLFF
TGCAGTGCTAGGGGACAGCTTACAACTAATGAAAAACTGTTTTTT
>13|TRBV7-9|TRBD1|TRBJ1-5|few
CASSFGTGQPQHF
TGTGCCAGCAGCTTCGGGACAGGGCAGCCCCAGCATTTT
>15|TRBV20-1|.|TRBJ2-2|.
CSATQRQKNTGELFF
TGCAGTGCTACTCAGAGACAGAAGAACACCGGGGAGCTGTTTTTT
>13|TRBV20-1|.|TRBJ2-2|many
CSARDLGTGELFF
TGCAGTGCTAGAGATCTAGGGACCGGGGAGCTGTTTTTT
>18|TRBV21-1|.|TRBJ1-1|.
CASSKAPPGQGLNTEAFF
TGTGCCAGCAGCAAAGCACCGCCGGGACAGGGGTTGAACACTGAAGCTTTCTTT
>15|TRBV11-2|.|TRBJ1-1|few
CASSSAGGWTTEAFF
TGTGCCAGCAGCTCAGCAGGAGGTTGGACCACTGAAGCTTTCTTT
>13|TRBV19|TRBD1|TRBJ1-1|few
CASSRGQGSKAFF
TGTGCCAGTAGTAGGGGACAGGGGAGTAAGGCTTTCTTT
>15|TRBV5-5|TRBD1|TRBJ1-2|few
CASSLDRGPLYGYTF
TGTGCCAGCAGCTTGGACAGGGGTCCCCTCTATGGCTACACCTTC
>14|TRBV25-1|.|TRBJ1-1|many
CASIRSEVNTEAFF
TGTGCCAGCATAAGGTCTGAGGTGAACACTGAAGCTTTCTTT
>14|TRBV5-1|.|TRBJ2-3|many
CASSLRRAADTQYF
TGCGCCAGCAGCTTGCGGCGGGCCGCAGATACGCAGTATTTT
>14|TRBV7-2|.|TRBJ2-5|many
CASSPIFDQETQYF
TGTGCCAGCAGCCCCATATTTGATCAAGAGACCCAGTACTTC
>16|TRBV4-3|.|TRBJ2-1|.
CASSQDTGGRYNEQFF
TGCGCCAGCAGCCAAGATACTGGGGGGCGGTACAATGAGCAGTTCTTC
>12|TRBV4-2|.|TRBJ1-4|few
CASTSEGEKLFF
TGTGCCAGCACCTCAGAGGGGGAAAAACTGTTTTTT
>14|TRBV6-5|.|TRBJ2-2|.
CASSHLRGTGELFF
TGTGCCAGCAGCCACTTGAGGGGTACCGGGGAGCTGTTTTTT
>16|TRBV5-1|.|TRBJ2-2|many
CASSLGPGEHTGELFF
TGCGCCAGCAGCTTGGGCCCCGGGGAGCACACCGGGGAGCTGTTTTTT
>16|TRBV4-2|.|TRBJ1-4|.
CASSQVLRDANEKLFF
TGTGCCAGCAGCCAGGTCCTCAGGGACGCTAATGAAAAACTGTTTTTT
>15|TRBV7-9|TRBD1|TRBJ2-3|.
CASSETGVGTDTQYF
TGTGCCAGCAGCGAGACAGGGGTCGGCACAGATACGCAGTATTTT
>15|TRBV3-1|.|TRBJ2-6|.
CASSQGVSGANVLTF
TGTGCCAGCAGCCAGGGGGTCTCTGGGGCCAACGTCCTGACTTTC
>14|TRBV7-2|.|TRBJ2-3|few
CASSFLAPPDTQYF
TGTGCCAGCAGCTTTCTGGCCCCGCCCGATACGCAGTATTTT
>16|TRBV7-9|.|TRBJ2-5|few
CASSLAGAILQETQYF
TGTGCCAGCAGCTTAGCGGGGGCCATCCTCCAAGAGACCCAGTACTTC
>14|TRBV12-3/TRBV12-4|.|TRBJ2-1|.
CASSFMRTYNEQFF
TGTGCCAGCAGTTTTATGAGGACGTACAATGAGCAGTTCTTC
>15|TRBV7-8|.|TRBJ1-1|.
CASSRYEALNTEAFF
TGTGCCAGCAGCCGCTATGAGGCCCTGAACACTGAAGCTTTCTTT
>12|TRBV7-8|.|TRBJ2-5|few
CASSQRVGTQYF
TGTGCCAGCAGCCAAAGGGTAGGGACCCAGTACTTC
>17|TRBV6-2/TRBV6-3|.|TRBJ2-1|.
CASSYEIRDLKTNEQFF
TGTGCCAGCAGTTACGAAATTCGGGACCTAAAGACCAATGAGCAGTTCTTC